This T cell receptor (beta chain) was retrieved from a study of OX40 agonist ivuxolimab in advanced cancers. Study context: The dose-escalation group included hepatocellular carcinoma, melanoma, renal cell carcinoma and head and neck cancer. General observations from the study: CD4+ T cells averaged fewer expanded clones than CD8+ T cells.

Remarks on this clone: Its antigen is undetermined.

TCRdb's table, derived via immunoSEQ multiplex PCR, lists solely in-frame clones and lacks some. The sample includes 20,000 to 30,000 clones, roughly 90% of them seen just once. Germline V gene lookup returns CDR1 MNHNS and CDR2 SASEGT. The CDR3 sequence is 10 residues long. V lost 4 bases, J lost 10 bases, and 7 bases lay in between. The sampling schedule covered blood at baseline, cycle 4 day 1, and cycle 7 day 1. The source material was CD4+ or CD8+ T cells sorted from blood, sampled in a trial of the OX40 agonist ivuxolimab. The clonotype comes from an adult with an advanced solid tumor such as melanoma, head and neck, liver or kidney cancer. The chain employs TRBV6-1 and TRBJ1-2; D call uncertain. CDR3 sequence (DNA): TGTGCCAGCAGTGGCCCTTACTACACCTTC. Translation: CASSGPYYTF.